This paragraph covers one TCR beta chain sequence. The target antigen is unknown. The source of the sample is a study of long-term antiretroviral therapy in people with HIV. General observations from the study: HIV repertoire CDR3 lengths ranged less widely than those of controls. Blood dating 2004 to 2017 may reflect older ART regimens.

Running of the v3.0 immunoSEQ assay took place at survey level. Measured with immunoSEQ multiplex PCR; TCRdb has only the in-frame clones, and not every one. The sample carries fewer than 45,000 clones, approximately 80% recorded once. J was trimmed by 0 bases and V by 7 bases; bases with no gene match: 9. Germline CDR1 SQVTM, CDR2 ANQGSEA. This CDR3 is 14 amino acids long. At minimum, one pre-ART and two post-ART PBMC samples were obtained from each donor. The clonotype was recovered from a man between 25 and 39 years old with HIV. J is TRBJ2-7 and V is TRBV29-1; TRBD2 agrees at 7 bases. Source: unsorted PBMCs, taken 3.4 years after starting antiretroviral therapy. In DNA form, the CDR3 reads TGCAGCGCATTGGGCGGGAGAAGCTCCTACGAGCAGTACTTC. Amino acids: CSALGGRSSYEQYF.